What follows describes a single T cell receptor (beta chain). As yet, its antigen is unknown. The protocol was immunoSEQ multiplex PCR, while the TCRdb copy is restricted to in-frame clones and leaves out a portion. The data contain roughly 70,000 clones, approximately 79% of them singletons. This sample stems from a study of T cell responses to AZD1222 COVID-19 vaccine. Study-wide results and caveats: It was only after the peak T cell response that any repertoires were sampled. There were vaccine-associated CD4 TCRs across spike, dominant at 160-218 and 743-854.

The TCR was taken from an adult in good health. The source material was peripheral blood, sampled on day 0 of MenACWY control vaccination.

The CDR3: CASSLDVARQETQYF. The DNA for the CDR3 is TGTGCCAGCAGCTTAGATGTCGCTCGCCAAGAGACCCAGTACTTC. The rearrangement joins TRBV7-6 to TRBJ2-5; no firm D call. This CDR3 has 15 residues. The germline V and J ends were trimmed by 1 base and 1 base, with 10 bases remaining between them. Looked up from germline, CDR1 is SGHVS and CDR2 is FNYEAQ.